The 9 T cell receptor beta chains below were found in one sample sequenced in a study of sequential checkpoint blockade in melanoma. Repertoires were generated with immunoSEQ multiplex PCR, while TCRdb's copy carries only in-frame clones and drops some. The profile shows over 2,500 clones, about 59% of them singletons. Documented treatment: randomized to nivolumab then ipilimumab (arm A) or the reverse (arm B). The starting material was CD8+ T cells sorted from blood (inferred from file names), obtained from a patient given nivolumab and ipilimumab in sequence. These receptors were taken from a human donor with melanoma.

This chain connects TRBV10-1 to TRBJ2-4; D possibly corresponds to TRBD2 (5 bases). CDR1 WNHNN and CDR2 SYGVQD come from the germline V gene (reference sequence). This CDR3 region has 16 residues. Deletions cut 1 base from V and 3 bases from J, with 13 bases between. Written as DNA, the CDR3 is TGCGCCAGCAGTGAGTTTCGAGAGGGTTTCAAAAACATTCAGTACTTC. Protein product: CASSEFREGFKNIQYF.

As for this clone: Sequence at one end of the junction differs from germline and may be a read error. The chain uses TRBV7-7 and TRBJ2-5; tentative D call: TRBD2 (6 bases). CDR3 length: 17 amino acids. Germline CDR1 SSHAT, CDR2 FNYEAQ (reference sequence). The CDR3 spells CASSLDWGEAGQETQYF. For the CDR3, the DNA is TGTGCTAGCAGCTTAGATTGGGGGGAGGCAGGGCAAGAGACCCAGTACTTC.

This clone has only a few counts. This chain connects TRBV18 to TRBJ1-2, with D unresolved. The V gene's germline CDR1 is KGHSH and CDR2 LQKENI. V lost 8 bases and J lost 4, with 20 bases in between. This CDR3 region has 15 residues. The CDR3 nucleotides are TGTGCCAGCAGTACAACGGGTTCCTCTCCCTATGGCTACACCTTC. It translates to CASSTTGSSPYGYTF.

DNA of the CDR3: TGTGCCAGCAGTTACAGTCCAGCCTACGAGCAGTACTTC. Protein sequence: CASSYSPAYEQYF. The chain uses TRBV6-6 and TRBJ2-7, with no clear D. The CDR3 runs 13 residues. V lost 2 bases and J 2 bases, leaving 7 bases between the germline ends. CDR1 MNHNY and CDR2 SVGAGI come from the germline V gene (reference sequence).

This rearrangement joins TRBV6-6 to TRBJ2-5; no clear D gene. Germline CDR1 is MNHNY and CDR2 is SVGAGI (reference sequence). The length of the CDR3 is 11 residues. V was trimmed by 8 bases and J by 5 bases, leaving 9 bases between them. The CDR3 reads CASAFGETQYF. The DNA of the CDR3 is TGTGCCAGCGCTTTCGGGGAGACCCAGTACTTC.

CDR3 bases: TGTGCCAGCAGCATACTGAGGGGGTCCCCAGATACGCAGTATTTT. Protein product: CASSILRGSPDTQYF. The rearrangement links TRBV27 to TRBJ2-3; D possibly corresponds to TRBD1 (6 bases). Trimming cost V 6 bases and J 4 bases, with 17 bases left between them. Germline V gene data show CDR1 as MNHEY and CDR2 as SMNVEV (reference sequence). The CDR3 is made up of 15 amino acids.

A few counts support this clone. The V and J genes are TRBV27 and TRBJ2-5; perhaps TRBD1 as D (7 bases). The ends were cut back, 6 bases at V and 2 bases at J, with 16 bases in the middle. The CDR3 contains 15 residues. In germline, CDR1 is MNHEY, CDR2 SMNVEV (reference sequence). The CDR3 here is CASRPGGMNQETQYF. The DNA of the CDR3 is TGTGCCAGCAGGCCAGGGGGGATGAATCAAGAGACCCAGTACTTC.

The chain employs TRBV28 and TRBJ2-7; 9 nucleotides match TRBD1. CDR3 length equals 18 residues. V gave up 5 bases and J gave up 2 bases; unmatched junction bases: 16. The germline V gene encodes CDR1 MDHEN and CDR2 SYDVKM. CDR3 loop: CASSTGTGSSRVPYEQYF. The CDR3 DNA follows: TGTGCCAGCAGTACCGGGACAGGGTCGTCGCGGGTCCCCTACGAGCAGTACTTC. Based on the CDR3 plus reference TRBV28 and TRBJ2-7, the full variable domain is DVKVTQSSRYLVKRTGEKVFLECVQDMDHENMFWYRQDPGLGLRLIYFSYDVKMKEKGDIPEGYSVSREKKERFSLILESASTNQTSMYLCASSTGTGSSRVPYEQYFGPGTRLTVT.

J is TRBJ1-6 and V is TRBV9, with D maybe TRBD1 (6 bases). The CDR3 has 15 amino acids. Trimming shortened V by 0 bases and J by 3 bases, and 7 bases separated the two germline ends. From germline, CDR1 is SGDLS and CDR2 YYNGEE. DNA of the CDR3: TGTGCCAGCAGCGTAGAAGGGGGCTATAATTCACCCCTCCACTTT. Encoded protein: CASSVEGGYNSPLHF.